This T cell receptor beta chain was recorded in a study of radiotherapy plus CTLA-4 blockade in lung cancer. CDR1 is MGHRA and CDR2 is YSYEKL in the germline V gene. V was clipped by 0 bases and J by 2 bases, with 15 bases between them. The CDR3 is 17 amino acids. Study-level points and caveats: Early blood T cell clone dynamics, with interferon-beta, were reported to best predict response.

The assay was immunoSEQ multiplex PCR, and TCRdb's table has in-frame clones only and misses some. The sample records around 77,000 clones, around 74% being singletons. The table lists this clone with many counts. The antigen remains unidentified. The sequence was obtained from a human donor with non-small cell lung cancer whose response to radiotherapy plus ipilimumab could not be evaluated. The sequenced sample was peripheral blood, obtained from a patient treated with radiotherapy plus ipilimumab. The V and J genes are TRBV4-1 and TRBJ2-3, with D perhaps TRBD2 (7 bases). The CDR3 nucleotides read TGCGCCAGCAGCCAAGACCTTATGGGGGGGCTCACAGATACGCAGTATTTT. This gives the protein CASSQDLMGGLTDTQYF.